This T cell receptor (beta chain) was sequenced in a study of PD-1 blockade in classical Hodgkin lymphoma. Time point indicated: cycle 4 day 1 (C4D1), after 5 to 7 weeks of nivolumab. The patients all showed relapse after autologous stem cell transplantation, while their brentuximab vedotin exposure varied. Researchers report purifying CD4+ T cells from thawed PBMCs by magnetic negative selection. Study results and limitations: Exclusion was applied to patients who started nivolumab under 1 year after ASCT.

This clone has a handful of counts. What it binds is unknown. The CDR3 extends over 15 amino acids. Trimming shortened V by 4 bases and J by 1 base, and 15 bases separated the two germline ends. Germline V gives CDR1 SGHRS, CDR2 YFSETQ. Sequencing used immunoSEQ multiplex PCR; TCRdb keeps in-frame clones, though not all of them. Here the sample spans 25,000 to 35,000 clones, approximately 80% being singletons. This receptor was taken from a human donor with classical Hodgkin lymphoma. The sample here was CD4+ T cells from blood, taken before the fourth cycle of nivolumab. This chain links TRBV5-1 with TRBJ2-7; D is perhaps TRBD1 or TRBD2 (5 bases each). The DNA for the CDR3 is TGCGCCAGCAGCCTAATGGGAGACAGTTCCTACGAGCAGTACTTC. Protein product: CASSLMGDSSYEQYF.